A selection of T cell receptor beta chains follows, all from one sample in a study of T cell responses to AZD1222 COVID-19 vaccine. Data came from immunoSEQ multiplex PCR; TCRdb stores just in-frame clones and leaves some out. The table shows about 120,000 clones, with approximately 90% occurring only once. Sequences were derived from peripheral blood, sampled on day 0 of AZD1222 vaccination. Source of these receptors: an adult in good health. CDR3s include the opening cysteine and the closing phenylalanine or tryptophan. The order of the fields is V gene, CDR3 length, CDR3 protein.

TRBV5-1 16 CASSLTSRGGGNEQFF
TRBV7-2 16 CASSQDRARPQLAQYF
TRBV6-2/TRBV6-3 13 CASSPGHRQEAFF
TRBV23-1 16 CASSQVASGSNQPQHF
TRBV14 15 CASSQVGTSGTGQFF
TRBV28 12 CAGGQGQYEQYF
TRBV18 15 CASSRQRLRDYEQYF
TRBV4-3 15 CASSPLGGVNNEQFF
TRBV24-1 14 CATSDPTTGFEQYF
TRBV2 18 CASSGSPGGMTGANVLTF
TRBV19 14 CASSIMTEENIQYF
TRBV19 17 CASSIKGAGTAMFKQYF
TRBV19 16 CASSAPARRRTDTQYF
TRBV19 15 CASSIGTGSVYGYTF
TRBV4-3 14 CASSQDRWSGPLTF
TRBV28 15 CASSSRRGDQETQYF
TRBV14 15 CASSQGNRGLNEQYF